The 19 T cell receptor beta chains given below trace back to one sample, sequenced in a study of blood T cell repertoires in COVID-19. Sequencing used immunoSEQ multiplex PCR; TCRdb keeps in-frame clones, though not all of them. This sample carries some 150,000 clones, roughly 80% of them seen once, and the ten largest clones take about 8.4%. The sample consisted of peripheral blood. Receptor source: a woman aged 70-85 years with acute or convalescent COVID-19.

The chain couples TRBV27 to TRBJ2-7; tentative D call: TRBD1 (6 bases). Looked up from germline, CDR1 is MNHEY and CDR2 is SMNVEV (reference sequence). The CDR3 totals 14 residues. Trimming removed 3 bases at V and 2 bases at J, with 11 bases between. Here the CDR3 DNA reads TGTGCCAGCAGTTTCCGGACAGCGACCTACGAGCAGTACTTC. This gives the protein CASSFRTATYEQYF.

The V call is TRBV6-2 or TRBV6-3, the J call TRBJ2-1; 9 bases line up with TRBD2. Germline values: CDR1 MNHEY, CDR2 SVGEGT. CDR3 length: 17 residues. V lost 5 bases to trimming and J lost 6 bases; unmatched junction nucleotides: 14. Here the CDR3 reads CASSPPPLAGIFNEQFF. The CDR3 region has the DNA TGTGCCAGCAGTCCCCCCCCTCTAGCGGGAATTTTCAATGAGCAGTTCTTC.

The chain couples TRBV6-5 to TRBJ1-1; TRBD1 is a possible D gene (6 bases). CDR1 is MNHEY, CDR2 SVGAGI, per germline. Trimming shortened V by 6 bases and J by 0 bases, and 11 bases separated the two germline ends. The CDR3 has 14 residues. CDR3 in amino acids: CASSRQALNTEAFF. The CDR3 DNA follows: TGTGCCAGCAGCAGACAGGCCCTGAACACTGAAGCTTTCTTT.

The chain combines TRBV7-8 with TRBJ2-4; 8 positions agree with TRBD1. The CDR3 is made up of 12 amino acids. CDR1 is SGHVS and CDR2 is FQNEAQ in the germline V gene. The V segment lost 5 bases and the J segment 7 bases; nucleotides outside the gene matches: 1. The CDR3 reads CASSGQGNIQYF. CDR3 DNA: TGTGCCAGCAGCGGACAGGGTAACATTCAGTACTTC.

J is TRBJ1-3 and V is TRBV6-5; 7 nucleotides align to TRBD1. Per germline, CDR1 MNHEY and CDR2 SVGAGI. V lost 5 bases and J lost 7; bases outside the gene matches: 5. The CDR3 totals 13 residues. The CDR3 bases are TGTGCCAGCAGTATAGCCAGGGGGAACACCATATATTTT. Amino acid sequence: CASSIARGNTIYF.

The chain links TRBV19 to TRBJ2-3; the match to TRBD2 covers 12 bases. The CDR3 is made up of 16 amino acids. CDR1 and CDR2 (germline): LNHDA, SQIVND (reference sequence). V gave up 5 bases and J gave up 1 base; unmatched junction bases: 4. The DNA for the CDR3 is TGTGCCAGTAGTCCGGGACTAGCGGGCCGCACAGATACGCAGTATTTT. It codes for CASSPGLAGRTDTQYF.

This chain connects TRBV5-1 to TRBJ2-1, with 7 bases lining up with TRBD2. Germline loops: CDR1 SGHRS, CDR2 YFSETQ. Trimming cost V 4 bases and J 0 bases; bases outside gene matches: 13. The CDR3 is 18 residues long. The CDR3 protein is CASSAAPLAHSSYNEQFF. As DNA, the CDR3 is TGCGCCAGCAGCGCGGCACCACTAGCGCATAGCTCCTACAATGAGCAGTTCTTC.

This clone has more than one count but fewer than ten. The chain recombines TRBV4-2 with TRBJ1-1; TRBD1 matches 7 bases. The CDR3 length is 15 residues. Germline trimming cut 6 bases from V and 0 bases from J; bases unmatched to any gene: 7. Germline V lookup: CDR1 LGHNA, CDR2 YNFKEQ. The CDR3 sequence is CASRQGTSMNTEAFF. In DNA form, the CDR3 reads TGTGCCAGCAGACAGGGGACGTCCATGAACACTGAAGCTTTCTTT.

This chain connects TRBV6-5 to TRBJ2-7; 9 bases line up with TRBD1. This CDR3 comprises 16 residues. Trimming cost V 2 bases and J 5 bases; bases outside gene matches: 10. The V gene's germline CDR1 is MNHEY and CDR2 SVGAGI. For the CDR3, the DNA is TGTGCCAGCAGTTACGATCCGGGACAGGGTCGGGACGAGCAGTACTTC. Translation gives CASSYDPGQGRDEQYF.

The CDR3 DNA reads as TGTGCCAGCAGTCTAAGGGGACTCAATGAAAAACTGTTTTTT. It is translated as CASSLRGLNEKLFF. This rearrangement joins TRBV27 to TRBJ1-4, with D maybe TRBD1 (5 bases). CDR1 and CDR2 (germline): MNHEY, SMNVEV (reference sequence). The CDR3 contains 14 residues. Between the trimmed V and J ends, which lost 5 bases and 5 bases, there was a span of 12 bases.

This clone was seen only once. Germline is not matched at one junction end, which may reflect a read error. The V gene is TRBV29-1, the J gene TRBJ1-2; 8 nucleotides line up with TRBD1. The CDR3 is made up of 12 amino acids. Germline loops: CDR1 SQVTM, CDR2 ANQGSEA. The CDR3 is CSFEDRAYGYTF. CDR3 DNA: TGCAGCTTTGAGGACAGGGCCTATGGCTACACCTTC. The full variable domain, rest sourced from reference TRBV29-1 and TRBJ1-2, is SAVISQKPSRDICQRGTSLTIQCQVDSQVTMMFWYRQQPGQSLTLIATANQGSEATYESGFVIDKFPISRPNLTFSTLTVSNMSPEDSSIYLCSFEDRAYGYTFGSGTRLTVV.

The J gene is TRBJ1-1, the V gene TRBV29-1; D not certain. Germline CDR1 SQVTM, CDR2 ANQGSEA. CDR3 length: 14 amino acids. The ends were cut back, 5 bases at V and 0 bases at J, with 13 bases in the middle. The DNA of the CDR3 is TGCAGCGTTCGCGGCATCCTCATGAACACTGAAGCTTTCTTT. Its protein is CSVRGILMNTEAFF.

This rearrangement joins TRBV6-1 to TRBJ2-5; the D is unclear. Germline V gene data show CDR1 as MNHNS and CDR2 as SASEGT. The CDR3 extends over 14 amino acids. V gave up 1 base and J gave up 0 bases, with 6 bases separating them. As DNA, the CDR3 is TGTGCCAGCAGTGAAGGAGACTACCAAGAGACCCAGTACTTC. Its protein product is CASSEGDYQETQYF.

The chain uses TRBV7-9 and TRBJ2-7; D gene ambiguous. This CDR3 region has 17 residues. The germline V gene encodes CDR1 SEHNR and CDR2 FQNEAQ (reference sequence). With 0 bases removed from V and 2 bases from J, the gap between germline ends came to 17 bases. The CDR3 here is CASSLAFRHVEPYEQYF. The CDR3 DNA reads as TGTGCCAGCAGCTTAGCCTTTCGACACGTCGAACCCTACGAGCAGTACTTC.

This chain connects TRBV6-2 or TRBV6-3 to TRBJ1-1; D is uncertain. V lost 0 bases, J lost 3 bases, and 11 bases lay in between. The CDR3 loop spans 15 amino acids. The germline CDR1 and CDR2 sequences are MNHEY and SVGEGT. The CDR3 loop reads CASSYSEVGDTEAFF. CDR3 nucleotide sequence: TGTGCCAGCAGTTACTCGGAGGTGGGCGACACTGAAGCTTTCTTT.

This clone has a handful of counts. CDR3 region: CASSLMGAFHEQYF. Here the CDR3 DNA reads TGTGCCAGCAGCTTAATGGGGGCGTTTCACGAGCAGTACTTC. This chain connects TRBV7-8 to TRBJ2-7; a possible D gene is TRBD1 (6 bases). The CDR3 is 14 residues long. The germline V gene encodes CDR1 SGHVS and CDR2 FQNEAQ. V gave up 2 bases and J gave up 5 bases, with 13 bases separating them.

This clone has a single count. This rearrangement joins TRBV30 to TRBJ1-1; D remains unclear. V was cut by 3 bases and J by 1 base, with 9 bases left in between. CDR1 and CDR2 (germline): GTSNPN, SVGIG (reference sequence). The CDR3 loop spans 13 amino acids. The CDR3 DNA sequence: TGTGCCTGGAGCCCGGGAGCGAACACTGAAGCTTTCTTT. It specifies CAWSPGANTEAFF.

J is TRBJ2-5 and V is TRBV29-1; D is ambiguous. V was clipped by 3 bases and J by 1 base, with 12 bases between them. This CDR3 region has 14 residues. In germline, CDR1 is SQVTM, CDR2 ANQGSEA. CDR3 sequence: CSVEVWAAQETQYF. The DNA of the CDR3 is TGCAGCGTTGAGGTGTGGGCAGCCCAAGAGACCCAGTACTTC.

The chain carries TRBV7-9 and TRBJ1-6, with D tentatively TRBD1 (6 bases). The length of the CDR3 is 15 residues. Trimming removed 0 bases at V and 13 bases at J, with 16 bases between. Germline CDR1 SEHNR, CDR2 FQNEAQ (reference sequence). The CDR3 region is CASSLAPRDTHPLHF. The CDR3 bases are TGTGCCAGCAGCTTAGCCCCACGGGACACCCACCCCCTCCACTTT.